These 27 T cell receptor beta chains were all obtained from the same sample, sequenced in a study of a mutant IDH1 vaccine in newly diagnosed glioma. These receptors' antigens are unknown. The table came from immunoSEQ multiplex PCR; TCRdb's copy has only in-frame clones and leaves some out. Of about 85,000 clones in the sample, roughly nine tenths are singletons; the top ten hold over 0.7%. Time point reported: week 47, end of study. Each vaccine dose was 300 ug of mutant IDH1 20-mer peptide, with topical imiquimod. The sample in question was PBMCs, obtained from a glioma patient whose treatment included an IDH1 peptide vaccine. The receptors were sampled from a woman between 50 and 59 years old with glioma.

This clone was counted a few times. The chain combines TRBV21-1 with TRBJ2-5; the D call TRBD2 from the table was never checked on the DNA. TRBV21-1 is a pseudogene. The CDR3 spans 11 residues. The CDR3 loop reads CASSDCKTQYF. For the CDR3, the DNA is TGTGCCAGCAGCGACTGTAAGACCCAGTACTTC.

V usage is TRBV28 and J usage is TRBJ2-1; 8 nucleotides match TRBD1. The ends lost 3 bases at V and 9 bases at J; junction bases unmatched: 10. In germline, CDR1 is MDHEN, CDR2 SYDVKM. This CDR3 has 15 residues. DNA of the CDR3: TGTGCCAGCAGTTTGGAGACAGGGGCAGGAGGTGAGCAGTTCTTC. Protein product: CASSLETGAGGEQFF.

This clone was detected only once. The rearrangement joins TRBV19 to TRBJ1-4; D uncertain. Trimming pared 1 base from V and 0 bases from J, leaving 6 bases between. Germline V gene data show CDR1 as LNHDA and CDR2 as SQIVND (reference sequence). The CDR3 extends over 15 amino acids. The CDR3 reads CASSIGKATNEKLFF. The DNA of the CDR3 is TGTGCCAGTAGTATAGGAAAAGCAACTAATGAAAAACTGTTTTTT.

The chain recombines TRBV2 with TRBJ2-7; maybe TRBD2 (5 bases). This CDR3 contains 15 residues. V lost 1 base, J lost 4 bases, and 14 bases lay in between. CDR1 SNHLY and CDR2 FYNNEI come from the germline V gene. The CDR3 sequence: CASSEGRASRYEQYF. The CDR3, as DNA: TGTGCCAGCAGTGAAGGGCGGGCCTCGCGATACGAGCAGTACTTC.

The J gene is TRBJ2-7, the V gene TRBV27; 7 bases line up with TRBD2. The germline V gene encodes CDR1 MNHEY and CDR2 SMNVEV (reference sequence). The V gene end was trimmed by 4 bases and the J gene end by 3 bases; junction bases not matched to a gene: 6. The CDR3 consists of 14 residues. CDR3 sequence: CASSSTSRIYEQYF. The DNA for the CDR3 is TGTGCCAGCAGTTCGACTAGCAGAATCTACGAGCAGTACTTC.

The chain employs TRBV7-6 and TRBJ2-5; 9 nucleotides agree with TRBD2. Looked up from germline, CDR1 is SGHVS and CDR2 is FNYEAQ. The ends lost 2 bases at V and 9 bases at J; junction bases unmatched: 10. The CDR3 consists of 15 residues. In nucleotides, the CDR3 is TGTGCCAGCAGCTTAATGTGGCGGGAGGGATCCGCCCAGTACTTC. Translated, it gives CASSLMWREGSAQYF.

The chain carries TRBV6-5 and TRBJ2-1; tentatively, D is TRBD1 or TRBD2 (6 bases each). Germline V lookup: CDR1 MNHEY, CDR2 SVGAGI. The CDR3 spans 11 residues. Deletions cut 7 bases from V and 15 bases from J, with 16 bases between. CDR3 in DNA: TGTGCCAGCACTCAATACAGGGACTGGTTCTTC. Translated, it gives CASTQYRDWFF.

The CDR3 protein is CASSWGKSYEQYF. The CDR3, as DNA: TGTGCCAGCAGTTGGGGCAAATCCTACGAGCAGTACTTC. The chain combines TRBV6-1 with TRBJ2-7; a possible D gene is TRBD1 (5 bases). V shed 5 bases and J shed 1 base, with 9 bases lying between them. CDR1 MNHNS and CDR2 SASEGT come from the germline V gene. This CDR3 is built from 13 residues.

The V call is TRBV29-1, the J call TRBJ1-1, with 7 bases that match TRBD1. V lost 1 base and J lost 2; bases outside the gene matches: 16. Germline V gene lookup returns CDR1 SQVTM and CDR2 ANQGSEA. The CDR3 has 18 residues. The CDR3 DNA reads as TGCAGCGTTGAAGGGGGCTACACCGCCGACAGGGTCAACACTGAAGCTTTCTTT. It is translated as CSVEGGYTADRVNTEAFF.

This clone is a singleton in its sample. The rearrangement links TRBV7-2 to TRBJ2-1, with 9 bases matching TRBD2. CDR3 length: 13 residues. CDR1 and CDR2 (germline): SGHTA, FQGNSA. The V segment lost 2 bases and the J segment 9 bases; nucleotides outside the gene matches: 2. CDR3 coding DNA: TGTGCCAGCAGCTTACGCGGGAGGGGTGAGCAGTTCTTC. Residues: CASSLRGRGEQFF.

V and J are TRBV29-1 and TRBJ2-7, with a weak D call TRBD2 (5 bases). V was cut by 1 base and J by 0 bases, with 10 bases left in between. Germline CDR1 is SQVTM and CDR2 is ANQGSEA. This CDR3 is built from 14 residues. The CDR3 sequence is CSVEVSESSYEQYF. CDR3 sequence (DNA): TGCAGCGTTGAAGTTAGCGAGAGCTCCTACGAGCAGTACTTC.

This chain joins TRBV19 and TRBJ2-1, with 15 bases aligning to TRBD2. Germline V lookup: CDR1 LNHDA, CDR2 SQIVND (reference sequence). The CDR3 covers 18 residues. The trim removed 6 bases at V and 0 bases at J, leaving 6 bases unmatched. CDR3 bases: TGTGCCAGTAGCCCCACGGGACTAGCGGGAGGCTCCTACAATGAGCAGTTCTTC. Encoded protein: CASSPTGLAGGSYNEQFF.

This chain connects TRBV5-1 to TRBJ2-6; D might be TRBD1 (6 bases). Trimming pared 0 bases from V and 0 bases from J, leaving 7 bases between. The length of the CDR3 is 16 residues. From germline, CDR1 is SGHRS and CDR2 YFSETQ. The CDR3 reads CASSLGDNSGANVLTF. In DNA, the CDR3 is TGCGCCAGCAGCTTGGGGGACAACTCTGGGGCCAACGTCCTGACTTTC.

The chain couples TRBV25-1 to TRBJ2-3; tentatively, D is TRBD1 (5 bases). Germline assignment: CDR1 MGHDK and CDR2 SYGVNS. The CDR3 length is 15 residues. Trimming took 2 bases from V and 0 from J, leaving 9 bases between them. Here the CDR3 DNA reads TGTGCCAGCAGTGAAGGTACAGGAAGCACAGATACGCAGTATTTT. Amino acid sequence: CASSEGTGSTDTQYF.

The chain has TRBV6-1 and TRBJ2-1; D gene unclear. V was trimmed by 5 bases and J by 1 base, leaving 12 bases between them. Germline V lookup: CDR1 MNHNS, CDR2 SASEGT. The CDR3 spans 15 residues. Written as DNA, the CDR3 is TGTGCCAGCAGTTCCTTTATCGGTTCCTACAATGAGCAGTTCTTC. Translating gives CASSSFIGSYNEQFF.

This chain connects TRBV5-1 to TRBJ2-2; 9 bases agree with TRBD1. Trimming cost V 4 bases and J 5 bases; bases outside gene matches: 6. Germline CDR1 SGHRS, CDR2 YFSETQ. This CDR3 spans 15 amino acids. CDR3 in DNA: TGCGCCAGCAGCACGGGACAGGGACCGACCGGGGAGCTGTTTTTT. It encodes CASSTGQGPTGELFF.

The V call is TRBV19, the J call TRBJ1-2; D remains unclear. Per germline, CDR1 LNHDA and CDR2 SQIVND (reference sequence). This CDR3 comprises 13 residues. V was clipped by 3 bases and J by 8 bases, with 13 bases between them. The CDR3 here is CASSIAPESGYTF. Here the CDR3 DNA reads TGTGCCAGTAGTATCGCCCCCGAATCGGGCTACACCTTC.

CDR3 DNA sequence: TGTGCCAGTAGTGATCGGGACCTCGGAGCAGATACGCAGTATTTT. Amino acids: CASSDRDLGADTQYF. V is TRBV19 and J is TRBJ2-3, with D perhaps assigned TRBD1 or TRBD2 (5 bases each). With 5 bases removed from V and 4 bases from J, the gap between germline ends came to 16 bases. The CDR3 has 15 amino acids. The germline V gene has CDR1 LNHDA and CDR2 SQIVND (reference sequence).

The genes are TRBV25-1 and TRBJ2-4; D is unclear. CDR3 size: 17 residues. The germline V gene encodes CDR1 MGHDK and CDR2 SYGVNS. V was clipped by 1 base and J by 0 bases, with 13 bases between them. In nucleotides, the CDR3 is TGTGCCAGCAGTGAATCAGGCAGAGGCCTAGCCAAAAACATTCAGTACTTC. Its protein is CASSESGRGLAKNIQYF.

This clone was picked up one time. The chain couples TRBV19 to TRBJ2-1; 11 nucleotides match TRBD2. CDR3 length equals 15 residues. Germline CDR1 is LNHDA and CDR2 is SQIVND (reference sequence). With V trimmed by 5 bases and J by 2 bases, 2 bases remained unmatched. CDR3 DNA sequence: TGTGCCAGTAGTGGGGGACTAGCGGCCTACAATGAGCAGTTCTTC. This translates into CASSGGLAAYNEQFF.

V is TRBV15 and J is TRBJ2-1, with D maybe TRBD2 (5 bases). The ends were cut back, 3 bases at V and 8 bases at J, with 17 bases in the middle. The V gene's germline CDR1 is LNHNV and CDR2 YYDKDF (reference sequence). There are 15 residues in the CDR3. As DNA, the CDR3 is TGTGCCACCAGCAGGGACGTCGGGGTTATCGATGAGCAGTTCTTC. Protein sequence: CATSRDVGVIDEQFF.

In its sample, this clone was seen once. The DNA for the CDR3 is TGTGCCAGCAGGCCAGGGGCTTACAATGAGCAGTTCTTC. Its translation: CASRPGAYNEQFF. The chain joins TRBV6-1 to TRBJ2-1, with D tentatively TRBD1 (6 bases). Trimming took off 6 bases at V and 4 bases at J, with 10 bases between the two ends. Germline CDR1 reads MNHNS; CDR2 reads SASEGT. This CDR3 has 13 amino acids.

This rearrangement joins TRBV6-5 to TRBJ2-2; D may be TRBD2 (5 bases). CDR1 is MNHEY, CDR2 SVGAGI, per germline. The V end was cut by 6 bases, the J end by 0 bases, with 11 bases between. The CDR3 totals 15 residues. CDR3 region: CASSSRGSNTGELFF. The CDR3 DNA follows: TGTGCCAGCAGCTCTCGAGGGTCGAACACCGGGGAGCTGTTTTTT.

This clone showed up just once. The CDR3 nucleotides are TGTGCCAGCAGCTTGAGACAGATTAGCAATCAGCCCCAGCATTTT. Translating it yields CASSLRQISNQPQHF. This chain links TRBV5-6 with TRBJ1-5, with a weak D call TRBD1 (5 bases). Germline-derived CDR1 and CDR2 are SGHDT and YYEEEE. V lost 1 base and J lost 0, with 8 bases in between. The CDR3 is 15 amino acids.

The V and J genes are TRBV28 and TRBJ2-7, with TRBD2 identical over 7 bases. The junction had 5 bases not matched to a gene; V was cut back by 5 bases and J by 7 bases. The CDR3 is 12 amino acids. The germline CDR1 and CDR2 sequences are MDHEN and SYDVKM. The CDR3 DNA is TGTGCCAGCAGTGGGACCGGGGGGGAGCAGTACTTC. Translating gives CASSGTGGEQYF.

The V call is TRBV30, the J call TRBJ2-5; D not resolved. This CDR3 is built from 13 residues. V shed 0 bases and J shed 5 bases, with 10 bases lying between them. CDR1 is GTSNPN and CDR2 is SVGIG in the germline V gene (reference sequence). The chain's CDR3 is CAWSVALGETQYF. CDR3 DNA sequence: TGTGCCTGGAGTGTAGCTTTAGGGGAGACCCAGTACTTC.

In DNA form, the CDR3 reads TGTGCCAGCAGTTTGAGTGCGAGGCAGCCCCAGCATTTT. Its protein product is CASSLSARQPQHF. This chain connects TRBV6-5 to TRBJ1-5; D gene unclear. The V gene lost 4 bases and the J gene lost 7 bases, with 11 bases spanning the gap. CDR1 MNHEY and CDR2 SVGAGI come from the germline V gene. CDR3 length: 13 residues.